This T cell receptor beta chain comes out of a study of blood T cell repertoires in COVID-19. Across the study: PBMCs, B-cell-depleted T cells, or T cells were the source of the cDNA or gDNA that made up the material.

About this clone: The limits of the CDR3 on the DNA are not certain, so only TCRdb's listed CDR3 is given.

CDR1 and CDR2 from the germline V gene are GTSNPN and SVGIG (reference sequence). The CDR3 is made up of 18 amino acids, end residues included. Participant age was roughly 18 to 90 years, and participants resided in fewer than 25 US areas. Membership in each cohort depended on participant-reported clinical history. Per the authors' pipeline: Quantification of nucleated cells was approximated via reference gene primer amplification. The protocol was immunoSEQ multiplex PCR, while the TCRdb copy is restricted to in-frame clones and leaves out a portion. D and trimming come from the DNA, and the V and J calls and clone size come from that table. The table has fewer than 250,000 clones, more than 70% seen once.

The material sequenced was PBMCs or T cells enriched from blood (not recorded which). The chain links TRBV30 to TRBJ2-2; TRBD2, as called in the table, went unchecked against the DNA. The receptor comes from a woman in her forties with acute COVID-19. CDR3 region: CAWSVSLAGVRRAGELFF.